Sequencing of this T cell receptor (beta chain) was carried out in a study of shared T cell receptors in the human thymus. Assay used: immunoSEQ multiplex PCR; TCRdb lists only in-frame clones, some missing. The sample consists of 650,000 to 950,000 clones, approximately 85% of them appearing once. Per germline, CDR1 ENHRY and CDR2 SYGVKD. Germline trimming cut 7 bases from V and 4 bases from J; bases unmatched to any gene: 8. The CDR3 runs 14 residues. This same sample was also part of a study on human thymus T cells. This second report adds: The people who donated were healthy Finnish babies having corrective surgery for congenital heart defects. Surgeons resected thymus tissue during corrective heart surgery. V and J genes seemed to be used with bias in thymic and blood repertoires. Related studies found that unrelated individuals share highly overlapping thymic repertoires.

This chain links TRBV10-3 with TRBJ1-1; 8 nucleotides agree with TRBD1. The source of this sequence is a girl in the first two years of life with a congenital heart defect. Sequenced sample: thymocytes. CDR3 bases: TGTGCCATCAAAAGGACAGGGTGGGCCACTGAAGCTTTCTTT. Translation: CAIKRTGWATEAFF.